These T cell receptor beta chains were read from a single sample in a study of monozygotic twins with inflammatory bowel disease. TCRdb reprocessed the 5' RACE reads and stores each CDR3 protein as one record, lacking DNA. In all, the sample yields roughly 320,000 distinct CDR3 sequences. The sequenced sample consisted of blood. These receptors all stem from a human donor with ulcerative colitis or Crohn's disease, or a healthy co-twin of an affected twin (not recorded which). Each CDR3 is given with its conserved first and last residue.

>TRBJ2-7|12|TRBV7-2
CVSSLGHYEQYF
>TRBJ2-1|16|TRBV6-2/TRBV6-3
CASRKLTGQGGNEQFF
>TRBJ2-3|14|TRBV6-5
CASSYSLRADTQYF
>TRBJ2-1|11|TRBV20-1
CSEGRINEQFF
>TRBJ2-1|17|TRBV9
CASSVAPRGGSYNEQFF
>TRBJ1-4|15|TRBV20-1
CSARSPQAPNEKLFF
>TRBJ2-1|12|TRBV5-1
CASSLDYNEQFF
>TRBJ2-1|13|TRBV20-1
CTHPGVAGNEQFF
>TRBJ1-2|15|TRBV12-3/TRBV12-4
CASRPTGGVSYGYTF
>TRBJ2-7|15|TRBV5-1
CASAKAGTNSYEQYF
>TRBJ1-4|14|TRBV7-2
CASSLGPLGEKLFF